This T cell receptor (beta chain) came from a study of identifying expanded T cells in peripheral blood. Regarding this clone: Its specificity is not known.

Study outcomes and limitations: Differentially abundant clones: about 1.3 between replicates, just under 17 at 2 to 3 weeks, 18 to 20 at four. Clone count variance between roughly two-week samples rose with total template count.

The table came from immunoSEQ multiplex PCR; TCRdb's copy has only in-frame clones and leaves some out. The sample lists 81,000 or so clones, roughly 84% seen once, with 15% to 20% in the top ten. During the collection period, no donor immune events like infections were recorded. Germline assignment: CDR1 SNHLY and CDR2 FYNNEI. The CDR3 runs 13 residues. The V end lost 3 bases, the J end lost 4 bases, and 7 bases lay between the germline ends. The chain carries TRBV2 and TRBJ1-5; no clear D gene. Sequencing was carried out using blood. The clonotype was recovered from a person aged 18 to 70 in good health. The CDR3 region has the DNA TGTGCCAGCAGTGATCAGGAGAATCAGCCCCAGCATTTT. Translating it yields CASSDQENQPQHF.